This T cell receptor (beta chain) was recovered during a study of glioma-infiltrating T cells. The study's findings and limits: Non-neoplastic patients had below-expected tissue-blood divergence, while all gliomas exceeded expectation. Tissue and blood shared very few CDR3 sequences.

This clonotype is a singleton in its sample. Antigen specificity is unknown. The germline V gene encodes CDR1 DFQATT and CDR2 SNEGSKA (reference sequence). The CDR3 consists of 13 residues. Amplification of TCR alpha and beta CDR3 regions from RNA used iRepertoire nested multiplex PCR. Input was roughly 85-450 ng of tissue mRNA or PBMC total RNA. TCRdb called the multiplex PCR reads again in MiXCR, with one record for every CDR3 protein. This repertoire shows 15,000 to 20,000 distinct CDR3 sequences, roughly 64% found once; its top ten account for around 42%. This chain uses TRBV20-1 with TRBJ1-2, with a tentative D call TRBD1 (5 bases). This TCR came from a human donor with low-grade glioma or glioblastoma, undergoing nonglioma brain surgery, or in good health (not recorded which). Sequencing was carried out using glioma tissue, nonneoplastic brain tissue, or PBMCs (not recorded which). CDR3 sequence reads: CSGDLRANYGYTF. The CDR3 DNA reads as TGCAGCGGGGACTTAAGGGCTAACTATGGCTACACCTTC.